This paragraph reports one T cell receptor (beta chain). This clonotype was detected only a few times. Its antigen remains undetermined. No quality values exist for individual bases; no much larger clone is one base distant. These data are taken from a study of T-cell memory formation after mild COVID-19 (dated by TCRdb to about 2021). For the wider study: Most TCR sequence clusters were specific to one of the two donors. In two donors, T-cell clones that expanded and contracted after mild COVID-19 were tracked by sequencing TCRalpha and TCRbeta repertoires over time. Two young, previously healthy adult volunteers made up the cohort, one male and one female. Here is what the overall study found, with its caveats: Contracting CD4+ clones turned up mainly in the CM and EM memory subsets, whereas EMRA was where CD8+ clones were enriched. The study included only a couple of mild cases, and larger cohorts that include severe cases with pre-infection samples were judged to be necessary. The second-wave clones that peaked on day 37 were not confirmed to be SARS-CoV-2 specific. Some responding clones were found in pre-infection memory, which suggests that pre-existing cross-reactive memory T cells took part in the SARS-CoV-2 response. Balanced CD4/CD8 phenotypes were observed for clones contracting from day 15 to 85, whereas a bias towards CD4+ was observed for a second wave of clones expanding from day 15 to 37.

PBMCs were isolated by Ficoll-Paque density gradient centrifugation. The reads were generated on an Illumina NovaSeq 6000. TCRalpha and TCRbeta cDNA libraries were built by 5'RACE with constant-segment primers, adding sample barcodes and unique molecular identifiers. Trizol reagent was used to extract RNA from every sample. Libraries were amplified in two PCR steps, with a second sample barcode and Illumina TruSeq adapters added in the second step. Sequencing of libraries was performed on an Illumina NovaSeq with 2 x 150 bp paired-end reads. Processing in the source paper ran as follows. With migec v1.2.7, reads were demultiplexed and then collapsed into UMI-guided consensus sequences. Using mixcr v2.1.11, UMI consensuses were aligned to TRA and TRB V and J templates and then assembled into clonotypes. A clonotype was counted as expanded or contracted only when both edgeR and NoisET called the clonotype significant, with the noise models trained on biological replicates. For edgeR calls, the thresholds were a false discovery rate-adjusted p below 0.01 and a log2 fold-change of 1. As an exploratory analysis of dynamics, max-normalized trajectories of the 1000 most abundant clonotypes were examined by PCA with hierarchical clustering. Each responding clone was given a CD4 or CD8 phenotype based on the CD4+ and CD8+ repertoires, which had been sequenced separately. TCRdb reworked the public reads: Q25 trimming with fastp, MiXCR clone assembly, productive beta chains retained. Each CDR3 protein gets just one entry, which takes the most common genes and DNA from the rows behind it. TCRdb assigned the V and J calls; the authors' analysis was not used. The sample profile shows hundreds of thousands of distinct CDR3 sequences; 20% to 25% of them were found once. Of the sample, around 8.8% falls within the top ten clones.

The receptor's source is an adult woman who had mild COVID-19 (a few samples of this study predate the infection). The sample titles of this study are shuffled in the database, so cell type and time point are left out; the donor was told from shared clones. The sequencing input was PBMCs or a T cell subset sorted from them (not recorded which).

In nucleotides, the sequence is TGTGCCAGCAGTTACCCGGCACAAGACCCGGGACTAGCGAACCAAGAGACCCAGTACTTC. The resulting protein is CASSYPAQDPGLANQETQYF. The chain is made from TRBV6-2 or TRBV6-3 and TRBJ2-5; TRBD2 agrees with 10 junctional bases. CDR1 MNHEY and CDR2 SVGEGT are derived from the germline V gene. Compared with germline, V lacks 2 bases and J lacks 0 bases; bases without a gene match: 15. The cysteine opens and the phenylalanine closes a CDR3 of 20 amino acids. Left in the record is the CDR3 DNA by itself, 60 bases read in frame from the first base.